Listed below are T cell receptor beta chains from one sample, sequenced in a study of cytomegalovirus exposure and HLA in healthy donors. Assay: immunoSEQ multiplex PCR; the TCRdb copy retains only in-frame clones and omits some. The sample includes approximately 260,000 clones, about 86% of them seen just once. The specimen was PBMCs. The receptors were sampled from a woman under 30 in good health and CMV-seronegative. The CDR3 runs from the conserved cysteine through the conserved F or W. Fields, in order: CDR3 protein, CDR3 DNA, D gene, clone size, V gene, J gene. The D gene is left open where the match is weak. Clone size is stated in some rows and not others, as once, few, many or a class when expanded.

CDR3: CASSWGGVYEQYF; DNA: TGTGCCAGCAGCTGGGGGGGGGTTTACGAGCAGTACTTC; D: TRBD2; size: .; V: TRBV7-6; J: TRBJ2-7
CDR3: CASSLAGSPYEQYF; DNA: TGTGCCAGCAGTCTAGCGGGGAGCCCCTACGAGCAGTACTTC; D: TRBD2; size: .; V: TRBV6-5; J: TRBJ2-7
CDR3: CASSVGNSGMYEQYF; DNA: TGTGCCAGCAGCGTAGGGAATAGCGGGATGTACGAGCAGTACTTC; D: TRBD2; size: .; V: TRBV9; J: TRBJ2-7
CDR3: CAIGRTGENSNQPQHF; DNA: TGTGCCATCGGGAGGACAGGCGAGAATAGCAATCAGCCCCAGCATTTT; D: TRBD1; size: .; V: TRBV10-3; J: TRBJ1-5
CDR3: CASSLRGTSGNTGELFF; DNA: TGTGCCAGCAGCTTAAGGGGGACTAGCGGCAACACCGGGGAGCTGTTTTTT; D: TRBD2; size: .; V: TRBV7-9; J: TRBJ2-2
CDR3: CASSDWTIQETQYF; DNA: TGTGCCAGCAGCGATTGGACTATTCAAGAGACCCAGTACTTC; D: .; size: .; V: TRBV11-1; J: TRBJ2-5
CDR3: CASSRDRVSEQYF; DNA: TGCGCCAGCAGCCGAGACAGGGTTAGCGAGCAGTACTTC; D: TRBD1; size: once; V: TRBV10-1; J: TRBJ2-7
CDR3: CASSQDGAGRYEQYF; DNA: TGTGCCAGCAGCCAAGATGGAGCGGGGCGCTACGAGCAGTACTTC; D: TRBD2; size: .; V: TRBV4-2; J: TRBJ2-7
CDR3: CASSFIPWDRISYEQYF; DNA: TGTGCCAGCAGCTTTATTCCTTGGGACAGAATCTCCTACGAGCAGTACTTC; D: TRBD1; size: once; V: TRBV7-8; J: TRBJ2-7
CDR3: CASSSDTYGYTF; DNA: TGTGCCAGCAGTTCGGACACCTATGGCTACACCTTC; D: .; size: .; V: TRBV28; J: TRBJ1-2
CDR3: CSVVFYSPYGYTF; DNA: TGCAGCGTTGTGTTTTACAGCCCCTATGGCTACACCTTC; D: .; size: .; V: TRBV29-1; J: TRBJ1-2
CDR3: CASSYRGGDYGYTF; DNA: TGTGCCAGCAGTTATCGGGGAGGGGACTATGGCTACACCTTC; D: .; size: .; V: TRBV27; J: TRBJ1-2
CDR3: CASSPRGQETQYF; DNA: TGTGCCAGCAGCCCCCGGGGCCAAGAGACCCAGTACTTC; D: .; size: .; V: TRBV11-3; J: TRBJ2-5
CDR3: CASSQGQGGVTEAFF; DNA: TGCGCCAGCAGCCAGGGACAAGGGGGGGTAACTGAAGCTTTCTTT; D: .; size: .; V: TRBV4-1; J: TRBJ1-1
CDR3: CASSHPGGPARETQYF; DNA: TGTGCCAGCAGTCACCCCGGCGGGCCCGCCAGGGAGACCCAGTACTTC; D: .; size: few; V: TRBV7-2; J: TRBJ2-5
CDR3: CASSLGAGGNTEAFF; DNA: TGTGCCAGCAGCTTAGGCGCAGGGGGGAACACTGAAGCTTTCTTT; D: TRBD1; size: once; V: TRBV7-2; J: TRBJ1-1
CDR3: CASSPRPNRHNSPLHF; DNA: TGTGCCAGCAGCCCCAGGCCGAACAGACATAATTCACCCCTCCACTTT; D: .; size: few; V: TRBV11-2; J: TRBJ1-6
CDR3: CASSYREPDFQETQYF; DNA: TGCGCCAGCAGCTACAGGGAGCCCGACTTCCAAGAGACCCAGTACTTC; D: .; size: .; V: TRBV5-1; J: TRBJ2-5
CDR3: CASSPGESYEQYF; DNA: TGTGCCAGCAGCCCCGGGGAATCCTACGAGCAGTACTTC; D: .; size: few; V: TRBV5-4; J: TRBJ2-7
CDR3: CAWSVGDRTEAFF; DNA: TGTGCCTGGAGTGTCGGGGATAGGACTGAAGCTTTCTTT; D: .; size: .; V: TRBV30; J: TRBJ1-1
CDR3: CASQGPTWWGYTF; DNA: TGCGCCAGCCAGGGGCCCACGTGGTGGGGCTACACCTTC; D: .; size: once; V: TRBV5-1; J: TRBJ1-2
CDR3: CASSQDEGQGVIADTQYF; DNA: TGCGCCAGCAGCCAAGATGAAGGGCAGGGGGTAATCGCAGATACGCAGTATTTT; D: TRBD1; size: .; V: TRBV4-1; J: TRBJ2-3
CDR3: CAWSAIRGSDTQYF; DNA: TGTGCCTGGAGTGCCATCAGGGGGTCGGATACGCAGTATTTT; D: TRBD1; size: .; V: TRBV30; J: TRBJ2-3
CDR3: CASSIPNQETQYF; DNA: TGTGCCAGTAGTATCCCCAACCAAGAGACCCAGTACTTC; D: .; size: few; V: TRBV19; J: TRBJ2-5
CDR3: CASSAGTNYGYTF; DNA: TGTGCCAGCAGCGCCGGGACAAACTATGGCTACACCTTC; D: .; size: .; V: TRBV2; J: TRBJ1-2
CDR3: CASSVGGDTQYF; DNA: TGTGCCAGCAGCGTAGGAGGAGATACGCAGTATTTT; D: .; size: .; V: TRBV9; J: TRBJ2-3
CDR3: CASSSSAGVVTFEQYF; DNA: TGTGCCAGCAGCTCATCAGCGGGGGTAGTAACCTTCGAGCAGTACTTC; D: TRBD2; size: .; V: TRBV7-2; J: TRBJ2-7
CDR3: CASSQGQIWGRKEELFF; DNA: TGTGCCAGCAGCCAAGGCCAAATATGGGGGCGCAAGGAGGAACTGTTTTTT; D: .; size: .; V: TRBV14; J: TRBJ1-4
CDR3: CASSLTGDRETQYF; DNA: TGTGCCAGCAGCCTCACAGGGGACCGGGAGACCCAGTACTTC; D: TRBD1; size: .; V: TRBV7-3; J: TRBJ2-5
CDR3: CAWSVKEAGNQPQHF; DNA: TGTGCCTGGAGTGTAAAGGAGGCTGGGAATCAGCCCCAGCATTTT; D: .; size: .; V: TRBV30; J: TRBJ1-5
CDR3: CASSAPGTGPEKLFF; DNA: TGTGCCAGCAGCGCTCCCGGGACAGGCCCCGAAAAACTGTTTTTT; D: TRBD1; size: .; V: TRBV9; J: TRBJ1-4
CDR3: CASSSSGEETQYF; DNA: TGTGCCAGCAGCTCTAGCGGGGAAGAGACCCAGTACTTC; D: TRBD2; size: .; V: TRBV7-2; J: TRBJ2-5
CDR3: CASSLTGTQETQYF; DNA: TGTGCCAGCAGCTTAACCGGGACTCAAGAGACCCAGTACTTC; D: .; size: .; V: TRBV7-2; J: TRBJ2-5
CDR3: CASSYSPSLSYEQYF; DNA: TGTGCCAGCAGTTACTCACCAAGCTTATCCTACGAGCAGTACTTC; D: .; size: .; V: TRBV6-6; J: TRBJ2-7
CDR3: CASSYLDRGRHTIYF; DNA: TGTGCCAGCAGCTACCTGGACAGGGGACGACACACCATATATTTT; D: TRBD1; size: .; V: TRBV9; J: TRBJ1-3
CDR3: CASSGGLSGNTIYF; DNA: TGTGCCAGCAGTGGGGGACTTTCTGGAAACACCATATATTTT; D: .; size: .; V: TRBV6-5; J: TRBJ1-3
CDR3: CASSFLSGLSSYEQYF; DNA: TGTGCCAGCAGCTTCCTGTCTGGACTCAGCTCCTACGAGCAGTACTTC; D: .; size: .; V: TRBV7-2; J: TRBJ2-7
CDR3: CASSVEQGEKLFF; DNA: TGTGCCAGCAGCGTGGAACAGGGGGAAAAACTGTTTTTT; D: TRBD1; size: .; V: TRBV9; J: TRBJ1-4
CDR3: CASSLWTGDTEAFF; DNA: TGTGCCAGCAGTTTATGGACTGGGGACACTGAAGCTTTCTTT; D: .; size: .; V: TRBV27; J: TRBJ1-1
CDR3: CAWSVLGLGRTFF; DNA: TGTGCCTGGAGTGTACTAGGGTTGGGAAGAACTTTCTTT; D: .; size: once; V: TRBV30; J: TRBJ1-1
CDR3: CASSLGQISYEQYF; DNA: TGCGCCAGCAGCTTGGGACAAATCTCCTACGAGCAGTACTTC; D: .; size: .; V: TRBV5-1; J: TRBJ2-7
CDR3: CASSFSQGFSYNEQFF; DNA: TGTGCCAGCAGTTTCTCGCAGGGGTTCTCCTACAATGAGCAGTTCTTC; D: .; size: .; V: TRBV6-5; J: TRBJ2-1
CDR3: CASSVGPSQETQYF; DNA: TGTGCCAGCAGCGTAGGTCCCTCCCAAGAGACCCAGTACTTC; D: .; size: .; V: TRBV9; J: TRBJ2-5
CDR3: CASSLGPGQGARNYGYTF; DNA: TGTGCCAGCAGCTTGGGACCGGGACAGGGGGCGCGAAACTATGGCTACACCTTC; D: TRBD1; size: .; V: TRBV7-9; J: TRBJ1-2
CDR3: CASSQAAGYSNQPQHF; DNA: TGCGCCAGCAGCCAAGCCGCAGGGTATAGCAATCAGCCCCAGCATTTT; D: .; size: .; V: TRBV4-3; J: TRBJ1-5
CDR3: CASSLDPANTGELFF; DNA: TGTGCCAGCAGCTTAGATCCTGCGAACACCGGGGAGCTGTTTTTT; D: .; size: .; V: TRBV7-2; J: TRBJ2-2
CDR3: CASSYRGDTQYF; DNA: TGTGCCAGCAGTTACCGAGGGGATACGCAGTATTTT; D: .; size: .; V: TRBV6-5; J: TRBJ2-3
CDR3: CAWRAGKDQPQHF; DNA: TGTGCCTGGAGGGCAGGGAAAGACCAGCCCCAGCATTTT; D: .; size: few; V: TRBV30; J: TRBJ1-5
CDR3: CASKSTISYEQYF; DNA: TGTGCCAGCAAGAGCACTATTTCCTACGAGCAGTACTTC; D: .; size: .; V: TRBV2; J: TRBJ2-7
CDR3: CASDSGSYNEQFF; DNA: TGTGCCTCAGACAGTGGATCCTACAATGAGCAGTTCTTC; D: .; size: .; V: TRBV30; J: TRBJ2-1
CDR3: CAWTTGFTNQPQHF; DNA: TGTGCCTGGACCACAGGGTTTACCAATCAGCCCCAGCATTTT; D: .; size: .; V: TRBV30; J: TRBJ1-5
CDR3: CASSEQGGEKLFF; DNA: TGTGCCAGCAGTGAACAGGGCGGTGAAAAACTGTTTTTT; D: .; size: .; V: TRBV7-3; J: TRBJ1-4
CDR3: CASSLDPSNTGELFF; DNA: TGTGCCAGCAGCTTAGATCCCTCGAACACCGGGGAGCTGTTTTTT; D: .; size: .; V: TRBV11-2; J: TRBJ2-2
CDR3: CASSLQSYGYTF; DNA: TGTGCCAGCAGCCTACAGTCCTATGGCTACACCTTC; D: .; size: once; V: TRBV7-9; J: TRBJ1-2
CDR3: CAIAGQGMNTEAFF; DNA: TGTGCCATCGCGGGACAGGGCATGAACACTGAAGCTTTCTTT; D: TRBD1; size: .; V: TRBV10-3; J: TRBJ1-1
CDR3: CASSQEGTGGNTEAFF; DNA: TGCGCCAGCAGCCAAGAGGGGACAGGGGGAAACACTGAAGCTTTCTTT; D: TRBD1; size: .; V: TRBV4-1; J: TRBJ1-1